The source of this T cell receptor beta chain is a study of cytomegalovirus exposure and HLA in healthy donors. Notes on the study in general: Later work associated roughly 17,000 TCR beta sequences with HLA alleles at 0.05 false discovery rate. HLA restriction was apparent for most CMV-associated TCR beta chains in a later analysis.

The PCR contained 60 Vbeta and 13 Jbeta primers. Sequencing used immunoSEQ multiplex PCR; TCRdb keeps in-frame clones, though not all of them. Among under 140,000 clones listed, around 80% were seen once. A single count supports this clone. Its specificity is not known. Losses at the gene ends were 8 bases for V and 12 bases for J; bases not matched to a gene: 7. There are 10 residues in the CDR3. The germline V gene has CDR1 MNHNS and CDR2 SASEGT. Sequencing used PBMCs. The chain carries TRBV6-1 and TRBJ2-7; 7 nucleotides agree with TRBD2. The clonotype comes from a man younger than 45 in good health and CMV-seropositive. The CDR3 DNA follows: TGTGCCAGCGGGCGGGGGACCCTGTACTTC. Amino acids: CASGRGTLYF.